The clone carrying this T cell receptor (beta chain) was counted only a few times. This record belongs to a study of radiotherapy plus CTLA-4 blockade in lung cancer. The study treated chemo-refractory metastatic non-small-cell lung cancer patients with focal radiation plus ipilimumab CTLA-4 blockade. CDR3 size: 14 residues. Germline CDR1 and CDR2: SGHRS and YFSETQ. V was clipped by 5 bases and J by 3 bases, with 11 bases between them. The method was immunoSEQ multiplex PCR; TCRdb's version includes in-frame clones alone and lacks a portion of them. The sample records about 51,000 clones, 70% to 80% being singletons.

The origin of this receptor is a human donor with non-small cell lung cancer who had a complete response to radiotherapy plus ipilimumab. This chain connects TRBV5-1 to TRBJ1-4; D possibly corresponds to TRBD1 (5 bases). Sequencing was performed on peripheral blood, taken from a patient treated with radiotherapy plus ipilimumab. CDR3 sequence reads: CASRYRLSNEKLFF. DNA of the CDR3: TGCGCCAGCAGGTACAGGTTATCTAATGAAAAACTGTTTTTT.